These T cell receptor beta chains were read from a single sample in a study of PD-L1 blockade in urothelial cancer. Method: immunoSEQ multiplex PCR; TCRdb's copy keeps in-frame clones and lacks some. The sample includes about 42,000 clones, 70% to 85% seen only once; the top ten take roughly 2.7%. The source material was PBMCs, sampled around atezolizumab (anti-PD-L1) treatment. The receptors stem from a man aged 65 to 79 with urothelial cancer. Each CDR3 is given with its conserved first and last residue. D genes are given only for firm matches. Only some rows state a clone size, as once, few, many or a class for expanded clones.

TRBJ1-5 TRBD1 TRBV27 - CASSLGQFNQPQHF TGTGCCAGCAGTTTGGGACAGTTCAATCAGCCCCAGCATTTT
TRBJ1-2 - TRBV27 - CASSRGQDRANYGYTF TGTGCCAGCAGCCGGGGCCAGGACAGAGCTAACTATGGCTACACCTTC
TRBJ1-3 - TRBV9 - CASSPRTSNGNTIYF TGTGCCAGCAGCCCCCGTACCTCTAACGGAAACACCATATATTTT
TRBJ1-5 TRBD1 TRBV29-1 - CSATENRGQPQHF TGCAGCGCCACCGAAAACAGGGGTCAGCCCCAGCATTTT
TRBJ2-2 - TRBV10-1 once CASSLGIDTGELFF TGCGCCAGCAGCCTCGGGATAGACACCGGGGAGCTGTTTTTT
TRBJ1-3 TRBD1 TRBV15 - CATSTDRYSGNTIYF TGTGCCACCAGCACGGACAGGTACTCTGGAAACACCATATATTTT
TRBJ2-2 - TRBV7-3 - CASSLIRDTGELFF TGTGCCAGCAGCTTAATACGGGACACCGGGGAGCTGTTTTTT
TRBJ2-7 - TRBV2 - CASSERSNPYEQYF TGTGCCAGCAGTGAGAGGAGTAACCCCTACGAGCAGTACTTC
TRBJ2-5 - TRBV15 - CATSRGRGQETQYF TGTGCCACCAGCAGAGGAAGGGGACAAGAGACCCAGTACTTC
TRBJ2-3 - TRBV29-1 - CSARTESSTDTQYF TGCAGCGCTCGGACAGAGTCTAGCACAGATACGCAGTATTTT
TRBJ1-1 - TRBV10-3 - CAIRRDSNTEAFF TGTGCCATCAGACGAGACAGTAACACTGAAGCTTTCTTT
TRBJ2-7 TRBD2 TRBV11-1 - CASSIYGAGAVEQYF TGTGCCAGCAGCATATACGGAGCGGGAGCAGTCGAGCAGTACTTC
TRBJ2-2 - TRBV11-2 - CASSFWGLSTGELFF TGTGCCAGCAGCTTCTGGGGACTTTCCACCGGGGAGCTGTTTTTT
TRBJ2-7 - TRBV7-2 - CASSLVASTYEQYF TGTGCCAGCAGCTTAGTCGCCTCTACCTACGAGCAGTACTTC
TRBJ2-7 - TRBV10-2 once CASSGSYEQYF TGCGCCAGCAGTGGCAGCTACGAGCAGTACTTC
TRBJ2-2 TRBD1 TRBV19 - CASSVTGGMATGELFF TGTGCCAGTAGTGTTACAGGGGGCATGGCCACCGGGGAGCTGTTTTTT
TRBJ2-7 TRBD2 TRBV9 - CASSVGEGSYEQYF TGTGCCAGCAGCGTAGGGGAGGGCTCCTACGAGCAGTACTTC
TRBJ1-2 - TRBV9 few CASSVVGESWADGYTF TGTGCCAGCAGCGTAGTAGGGGAATCCTGGGCTGATGGCTACACCTTC
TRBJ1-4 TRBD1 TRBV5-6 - CASSLSPGTGKEKLFF TGTGCCAGCAGTTTGTCACCCGGGACAGGGAAGGAAAAACTGTTTTTT
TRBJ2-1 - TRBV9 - CASSVAEESYNEQFF TGTGCCAGCAGCGTAGCGGAGGAGTCCTACAATGAGCAGTTCTTC
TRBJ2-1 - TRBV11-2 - CASSLTGRSYNEQFF TGTGCCAGCAGCCTAACGGGAAGATCCTACAATGAGCAGTTCTTC
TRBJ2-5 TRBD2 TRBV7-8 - CASSFYSRTLVRLAGPQETQYF TGTGCCAGCAGCTTCTACTCGAGGACTCTGGTGAGACTAGCGGGACCTCAAGAGACCCAGTACTTC
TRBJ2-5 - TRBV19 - CASRQSGETQYF TGTGCCAGTAGACAGTCGGGGGAGACCCAGTACTTC
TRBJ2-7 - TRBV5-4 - CASSLEEAYEQYF TGTGCCAGCAGCTTAGAGGAAGCCTACGAGCAGTACTTC
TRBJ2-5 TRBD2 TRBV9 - CASSVGGLAGTQETQYF TGTGCCAGCAGCGTAGGCGGGCTAGCGGGGACTCAAGAGACCCAGTACTTC
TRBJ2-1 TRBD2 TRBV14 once CASSHAGGYNEQFF TGTGCCAGCAGCCACGCGGGAGGGTACAATGAGCAGTTCTTC
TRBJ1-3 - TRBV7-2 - CASGPQGFDTIYF TGTGCCAGCGGTCCTCAGGGATTCGACACCATATATTTT
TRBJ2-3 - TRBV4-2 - CASSQGGGDTQYF TGTGCCAGCAGCCAAGGGGGCGGAGATACGCAGTATTTT
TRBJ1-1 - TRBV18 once CASSPTNYRGEAFF TGTGCCAGCTCACCAACAAACTATCGGGGTGAAGCTTTCTTT
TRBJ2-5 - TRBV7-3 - CASSSGLEETQYF TGTGCCAGCAGCTCCGGACTTGAAGAGACCCAGTACTTC
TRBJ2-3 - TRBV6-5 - CASSYSVSGSTDTQYF TGTGCCAGCAGTTACTCCGTTAGCGGATCCACAGATACGCAGTATTTT
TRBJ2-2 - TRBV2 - CASKRTENTGELFF TGTGCCAGCAAACGGACAGAAAACACCGGGGAGCTGTTTTTT
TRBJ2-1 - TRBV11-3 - CASSSGRTKGDEQFF TGTGCCAGCAGCTCAGGCAGGACTAAAGGGGATGAGCAGTTCTTC
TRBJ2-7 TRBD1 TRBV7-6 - CASSPRDRGLDEQYF TGTGCCAGCAGCCCTCGGGACAGGGGGCTGGATGAGCAGTACTTC
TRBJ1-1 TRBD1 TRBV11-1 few CASSPGGTGGTEAFF TGTGCCAGCAGCCCCGGGGGGACAGGGGGCACTGAAGCTTTCTTT
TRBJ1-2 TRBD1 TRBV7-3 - CASSANPGQLKYGYTF TGTGCCAGCAGCGCGAACCCGGGACAGCTGAAATATGGCTACACCTTC
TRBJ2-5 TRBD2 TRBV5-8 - CASSPGGTVGAQETQYF TGTGCCAGCAGCCCGGGGGGGACTGTGGGAGCACAAGAGACCCAGTACTTC